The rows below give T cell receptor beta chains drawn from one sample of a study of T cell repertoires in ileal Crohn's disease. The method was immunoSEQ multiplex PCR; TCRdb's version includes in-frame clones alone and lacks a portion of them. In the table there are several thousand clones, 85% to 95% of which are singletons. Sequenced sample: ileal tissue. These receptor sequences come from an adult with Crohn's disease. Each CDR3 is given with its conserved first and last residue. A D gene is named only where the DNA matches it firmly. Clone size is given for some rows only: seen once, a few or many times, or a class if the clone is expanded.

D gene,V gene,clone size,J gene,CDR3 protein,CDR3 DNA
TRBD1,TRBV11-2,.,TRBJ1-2,CASSTGQGAGVNGYTF,TGTGCCAGCAGCACGGGACAGGGGGCGGGGGTGAATGGCTACACCTTC
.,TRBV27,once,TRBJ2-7,CASSFRPAPRGEQYF,TGTGCCAGCAGTTTTCGGCCAGCGCCCCGAGGTGAGCAGTACTTC
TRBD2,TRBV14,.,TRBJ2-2,CASSQEGGRGVFF,TGTGCCAGCAGCCAAGAAGGCGGGAGAGGGGTGTTTTTT
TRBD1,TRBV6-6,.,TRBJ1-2,CATRGRNYGYTF,TGTGCCACCAGGGGGCGAAACTATGGCTACACCTTC
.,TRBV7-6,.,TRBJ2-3,CASSHDSDRATDTQYF,TGTGCCAGCAGCCATGATAGCGATCGAGCTACAGATACGCAGTATTTT
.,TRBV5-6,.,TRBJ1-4,CASSLAATNEKLFF,TGTGCCAGCAGCTTGGCGGCAACTAATGAAAAACTGTTTTTT
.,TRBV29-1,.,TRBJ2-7,CSVARDIRSYEQYF,TGCAGCGTCGCCAGGGACATCCGGAGCTACGAGCAGTACTTC
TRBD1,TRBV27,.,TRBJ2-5,CASRTGTQETQYF,TGTGCCAGCAGGACAGGGACCCAAGAGACCCAGTACTTC
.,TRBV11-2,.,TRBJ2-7,CASSRGSPYEQYF,TGTGCCAGCAGCCGTGGGAGTCCCTACGAGCAGTACTTC
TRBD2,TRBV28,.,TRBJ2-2,CASTASGSSGGELFF,TGTGCCAGCACCGCTAGCGGGAGTAGTGGCGGGGAGCTGTTTTTT
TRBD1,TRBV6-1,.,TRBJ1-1,CAVSAYGQGNTEAFF,TGTGCCGTATCGGCTTATGGACAGGGGAACACTGAAGCTTTCTTT
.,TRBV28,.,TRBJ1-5,CASTPRGQPQHF,TGTGCCAGCACGCCACGGGGGCAGCCCCAGCATTTT
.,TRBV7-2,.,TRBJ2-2,CASSLSYTGELFF,TGTGCCAGCAGCTTGTCTTACACCGGGGAGCTGTTTTTT
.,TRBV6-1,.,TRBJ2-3,CAGRDITDTQYF,TGTGCCGGCAGGGACATCACAGATACGCAGTATTTT
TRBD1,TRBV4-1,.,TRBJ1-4,CASSQVGQGGTNEKLFF,TGCGCCAGCAGCCAAGTGGGACAGGGAGGAACTAATGAAAAACTGTTTTTT
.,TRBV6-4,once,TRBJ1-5,CASSDPLGPNQPQHF,TGTGCCAGCAGTGACCCTTTGGGGCCCAATCAGCCCCAGCATTTT
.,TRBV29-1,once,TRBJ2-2,CSVAFPGTLVAGELFF,TGCAGCGTTGCTTTCCCAGGAACGTTAGTAGCCGGGGAGCTGTTTTTT
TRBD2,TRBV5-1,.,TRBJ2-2,CASSKGLAVNTGELFF,TGCGCCAGCAGCAAGGGACTAGCGGTGAACACCGGGGAGCTGTTTTTT
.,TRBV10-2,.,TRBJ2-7,CASSQLLGYEQYF,TGCGCCAGCAGTCAACTTCTTGGCTACGAGCAGTACTTC
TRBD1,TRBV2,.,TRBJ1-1,CASILDRGDTEAFF,TGTGCCAGCATCCTAGACAGGGGGGACACTGAAGCTTTCTTT
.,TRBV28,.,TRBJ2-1,CASSLHPSGAYNEQFF,TGTGCCAGCAGTCTCCACCCCAGCGGAGCCTACAATGAGCAGTTCTTC
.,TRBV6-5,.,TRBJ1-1,CASSYRGINMNTEAFF,TGTGCCAGCAGTTACAGGGGGATTAACATGAACACTGAAGCTTTCTTT
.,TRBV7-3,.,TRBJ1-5,CASSKAGQRHNQPQHF,TGTGCCAGCAGTAAGGCCGGACAGAGACACAATCAGCCCCAGCATTTT
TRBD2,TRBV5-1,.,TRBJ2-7,CASSSGRAGVQQYF,TGCGCCAGCAGCTCCGGAAGGGCGGGAGTCCAGCAGTACTTC
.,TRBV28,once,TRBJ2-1,CASSLPGKDEQFF,TGTGCCAGCAGTTTGCCGGGGAAGGATGAGCAGTTCTTC
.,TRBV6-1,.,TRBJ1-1,CASRGDTEAFF,TGTGCCAGCAGGGGCGATACTGAAGCTTTCTTT
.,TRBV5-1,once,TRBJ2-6,CASSLVDSSESGANVLTF,TGCGCCAGCAGCCTCGTGGACAGTTCGGAATCTGGGGCCAACGTCCTGACTTTC
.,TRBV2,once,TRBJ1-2,CASSEARGFYGYTF,TGTGCCAGCAGTGAAGCGCGGGGCTTCTATGGCTACACCTTC
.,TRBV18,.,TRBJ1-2,CASSLNVEGGYTF,TGTGCCAGCTCACTCAACGTGGAGGGCGGCTACACCTTC
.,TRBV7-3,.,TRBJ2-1,CASSLTREKEQFF,TGTGCCAGCAGCTTAACCCGAGAAAAGGAGCAGTTCTTC
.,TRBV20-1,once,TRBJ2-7,CSAASYEQYF,TGCAGTGCTGCGAGCTACGAGCAGTACTTC
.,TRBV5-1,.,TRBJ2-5,CASRRPAGTQETQYF,TGCGCCAGCCGACGACCAGCGGGGACACAAGAGACCCAGTACTTC
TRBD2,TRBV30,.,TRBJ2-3,CAWSKWTSPHMSTDTQYF,TGTGCCTGGAGTAAATGGACTAGCCCACATATGAGCACAGATACGCAGTATTTT
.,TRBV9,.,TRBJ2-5,CASSVGGRWETQYF,TGTGCCAGCAGCGTAGGGGGGCGATGGGAGACCCAGTACTTC
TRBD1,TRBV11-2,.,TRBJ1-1,CASSLRQGFNTEAFF,TGTGCCAGCAGCTTACGACAGGGGTTTAACACTGAAGCTTTCTTT
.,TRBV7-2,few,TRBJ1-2,CASSSPGGLARTYGYTF,TGTGCCAGCAGCTCCCCGGGGGGGTTGGCTCGTACCTATGGCTACACCTTC
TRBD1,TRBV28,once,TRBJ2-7,CASSPTGIYEQYF,TGTGCCAGCAGTCCGACAGGGATCTACGAGCAGTACTTC
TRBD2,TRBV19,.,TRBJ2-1,CASSEGLAGYNEQFF,TGTGCCAGTAGTGAGGGACTAGCGGGCTACAATGAGCAGTTCTTC
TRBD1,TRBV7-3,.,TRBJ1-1,CASSPSPGQRLDTEAFF,TGTGCCAGCAGCCCAAGTCCGGGACAGCGGTTAGACACTGAAGCTTTCTTT
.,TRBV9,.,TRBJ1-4,CASSVGGGINEKLFF,TGTGCCAGCAGCGTTGGAGGCGGAATTAATGAAAAACTGTTTTTT
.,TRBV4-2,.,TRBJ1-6,CASSPQTELYNSPLHF,TGTGCCAGCAGCCCCCAGACAGAACTCTATAATTCACCCCTCCACTTT
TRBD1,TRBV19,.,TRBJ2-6,CASLRQGAAGANVLTF,TGTGCCAGTCTTAGACAGGGGGCTGCTGGGGCCAACGTCCTGACTTTC